Given below is one T cell receptor (beta chain) in context. The antigen is unknown. The data belong to a study of graft-versus-host responses after intestinal transplantation. The V gene lost 0 bases and the J gene lost 15 bases, with 13 bases spanning the gap. This CDR3 is built from 12 residues. CDR1 and CDR2 (germline): SGHDN, FVKESK. Profiling relied on immunoSEQ multiplex PCR, and the TCRdb table lists in-frame clones only, not all of them. The sample contains 85,000 to 130,000 clones, roughly nine tenths of which appear only once. The receptor's source is a human donor who received an intestinal transplant. Sequences were derived from unstimulated CD4+ T cells sorted from spleen or lymph node cells, sampled before intestinal transplant. This chain links TRBV14 with TRBJ2-3; D remains unclear. In DNA, the CDR3 is TGTGCCAGCAGCCAAGACAACTTAGGCCCATATTTT. It codes for CASSQDNLGPYF.